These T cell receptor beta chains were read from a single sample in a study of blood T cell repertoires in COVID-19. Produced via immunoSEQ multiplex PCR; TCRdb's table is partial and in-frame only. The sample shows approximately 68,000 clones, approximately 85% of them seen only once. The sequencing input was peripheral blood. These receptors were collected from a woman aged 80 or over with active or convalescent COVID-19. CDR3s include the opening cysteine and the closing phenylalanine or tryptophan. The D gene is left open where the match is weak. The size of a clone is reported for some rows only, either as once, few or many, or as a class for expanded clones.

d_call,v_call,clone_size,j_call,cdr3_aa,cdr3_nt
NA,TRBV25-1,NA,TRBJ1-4,CASSETGPKKLFF,TGTGCCAGCAGTGAAACAGGACCGAAAAAACTGTTTTTT
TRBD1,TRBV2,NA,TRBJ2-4,CASSGTGFTKNIQYF,TGTGCCAGCAGTGGGACAGGGTTCACCAAAAACATTCAGTACTTC
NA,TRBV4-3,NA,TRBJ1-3,CASSQGGGPNSGNTIYF,TGCGCCAGCAGCCAAGGGGGAGGGCCCAACTCTGGAAACACCATATATTTT
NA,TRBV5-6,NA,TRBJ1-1,CASSESGTFYRNTEAFF,TGTGCCAGCAGTGAATCCGGGACTTTTTATAGGAACACTGAAGCTTTCTTT
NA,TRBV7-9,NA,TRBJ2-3,CASPHGSTDTQYF,TGTGCCAGCCCTCACGGTAGCACAGATACGCAGTATTTT
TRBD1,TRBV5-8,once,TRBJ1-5,CASSLGLPGGNQPQHF,TGTGCCAGCAGCTTAGGATTACCAGGGGGAAATCAGCCCCAGCATTTT
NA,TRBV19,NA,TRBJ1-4,CASSSSGLSNEKLFF,TGTGCCAGTAGTTCTTCAGGGCTTTCTAATGAAAAACTGTTTTTT
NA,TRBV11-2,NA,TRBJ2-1,CASSFGGALNEQFF,TGTGCCAGCAGCTTCGGCGGGGCACTCAATGAGCAGTTCTTC
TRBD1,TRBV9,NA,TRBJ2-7,CASSPRTGQGAYEQYF,TGTGCCAGCAGCCCGAGGACGGGACAGGGGGCCTACGAGCAGTACTTC
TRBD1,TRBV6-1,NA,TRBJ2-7,CASSEPGTGVYEQYF,TGTGCCAGCAGTGAACCGGGGACAGGGGTCTACGAGCAGTACTTC
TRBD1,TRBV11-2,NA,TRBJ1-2,CASSLSMGQGAVYGYTF,TGTGCCAGCAGCTTATCAATGGGACAGGGGGCCGTCTACGGCTACACCTTC
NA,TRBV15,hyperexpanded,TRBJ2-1,CATSRELGKGAGGNEQFF,TGTGCCACCAGCAGAGAGTTGGGAAAAGGGGCAGGTGGAAATGAGCAGTTCTTC
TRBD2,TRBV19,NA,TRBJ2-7,CASSRDRTSGGDEQYF,TGTGCCAGTAGCCGGGATCGGACTAGCGGGGGGGATGAGCAGTACTTC
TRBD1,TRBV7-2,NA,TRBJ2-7,CASSLAGTGVDEQYF,TGTGCCAGCAGCCTCGCCGGGACAGGGGTCGACGAGCAGTACTTC
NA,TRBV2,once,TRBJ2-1,CASSEAPAGAGSYNEQFF,TGTGCCAGCAGTGAAGCGCCTGCGGGGGCAGGAAGTTACAATGAGCAGTTCTTC
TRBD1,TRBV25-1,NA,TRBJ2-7,CASSAPQGAFQEQYF,TGTGCCAGCAGTGCCCCTCAGGGGGCTTTTCAGGAGCAGTACTTC
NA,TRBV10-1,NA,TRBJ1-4,CASSERTDEKLFF,TGCGCCAGCAGTGAAAGGACAGATGAAAAACTGTTTTTT
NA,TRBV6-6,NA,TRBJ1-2,CASSYGMGAENYGYTF,TGTGCCAGCAGTTACGGGATGGGGGCGGAGAACTATGGCTACACCTTC
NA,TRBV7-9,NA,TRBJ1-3,CASSLDSPGETNTIYF,TGTGCCAGCAGCTTAGATTCCCCAGGGGAAACAAACACCATATATTTT
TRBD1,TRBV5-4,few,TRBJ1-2,CASSPRAGGVYGYTF,TGTGCCAGCAGCCCTAGGGCAGGGGGCGTCTATGGCTACACCTTC
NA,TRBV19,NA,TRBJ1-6,CASSISGSPLHF,TGTGCCAGTAGTATCAGTGGTTCACCCCTCCACTTT
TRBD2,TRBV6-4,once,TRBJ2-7,CASSEGTSSDEQYF,TGTGCCAGCAGTGAAGGGACTAGCTCTGACGAGCAGTACTTC
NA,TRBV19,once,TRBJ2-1,CASSIVEGNEQFF,TGTGCCAGTAGTATAGTGGAGGGCAATGAGCAGTTCTTC
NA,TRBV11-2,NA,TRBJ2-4,CASSQLGSMEAKNIQYF,TGTGCCAGCAGCCAACTGGGGAGCATGGAAGCCAAAAACATTCAGTACTTC
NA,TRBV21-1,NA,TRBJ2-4,CASSKGSGEKAKNIQYF,TGTGCCAGCAGCAAAGGTTCGGGGGAAAAAGCCAAAAACATTCAGTACTTC
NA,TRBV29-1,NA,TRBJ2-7,CSVESGRGSYEQYF,TGCAGCGTTGAAAGTGGCAGGGGATCGTACGAGCAGTACTTC
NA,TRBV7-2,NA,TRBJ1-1,CASSQYQGTAEAFF,TGTGCCAGCAGCCAGTATCAGGGAACCGCTGAAGCTTTCTTT
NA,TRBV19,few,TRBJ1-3,CASSDDPRNRNTIYF,TGTGCCAGTAGCGACGACCCGCGGAATAGAAACACCATATATTTT
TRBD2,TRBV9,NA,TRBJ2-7,CASSPTSGGAYEQYF,TGTGCCAGCAGCCCTACTAGCGGGGGGGCCTACGAGCAGTACTTC
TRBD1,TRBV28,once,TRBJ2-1,CASSLLGTGTTREQFF,TGTGCCAGCAGTTTGTTAGGGACAGGGACAACCCGAGAGCAGTTCTTC
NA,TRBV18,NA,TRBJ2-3,CASSPVQARTDTQYF,TGTGCCAGCTCACCGGTACAGGCACGCACAGATACGCAGTATTTT
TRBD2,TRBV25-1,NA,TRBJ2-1,CASSAGGSHYNEQFF,TGTGCCAGCAGTGCGGGAGGGTCCCACTACAATGAGCAGTTCTTC
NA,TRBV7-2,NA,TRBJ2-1,CASSLVAGVLDEQFF,TGTGCCAGCAGCTTAGTGGCAGGGGTATTGGATGAGCAGTTCTTC
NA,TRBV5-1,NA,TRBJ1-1,CASSYRGQDIEYFKVNTEAFF,TGCGCCAGCAGCTATCGAGGACAAGACATAGAGTATTTTAAGGTGAACACTGAAGCTTTCTTT
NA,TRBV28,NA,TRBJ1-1,CASSPGPYTEAFF,TGTGCCAGCAGTCCTGGGCCGTACACTGAAGCTTTCTTT
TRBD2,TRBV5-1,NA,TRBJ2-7,CASSSAGFSYEQYF,TGCGCCAGCAGCTCAGCGGGGTTCTCCTACGAGCAGTACTTC
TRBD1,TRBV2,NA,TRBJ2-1,CASKDGTVYNEQFF,TGTGCCAGCAAAGACGGGACAGTTTACAATGAGCAGTTCTTC
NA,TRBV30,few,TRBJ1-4,CASTAQVREKLFF,TGTGCCTCTACGGCCCAGGTACGGGAAAAACTGTTTTTT
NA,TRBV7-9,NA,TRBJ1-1,CASRDHGAGERAEAFF,TGTGCCAGCAGGGACCATGGGGCAGGGGAGAGGGCTGAAGCTTTCTTT
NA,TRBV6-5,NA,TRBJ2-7,CASSYSILRYSYEQYF,TGTGCCAGCAGTTACTCGATACTCCGTTACTCCTACGAGCAGTACTTC
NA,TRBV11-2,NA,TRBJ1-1,CASSLADSEAFF,TGTGCCAGCAGCTTAGCGGACAGTGAAGCTTTCTTT
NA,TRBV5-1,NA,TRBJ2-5,CASSEDQETQYF,TGCGCCAGCAGCGAGGACCAAGAGACCCAGTACTTC
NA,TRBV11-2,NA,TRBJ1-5,CASSPSGGPQPQHF,TGTGCCAGCAGCCCCTCGGGGGGGCCCCAGCCCCAGCATTTT
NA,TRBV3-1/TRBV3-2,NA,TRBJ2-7,CASSQGAGLSSYEQYF,TGTGCCAGCAGCCAAGGAGCGGGCCTCAGCTCCTACGAGCAGTACTTC
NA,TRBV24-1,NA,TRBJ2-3,CATSDFGQGMPDTQYF,TGTGCCACCAGTGATTTCGGGCAGGGAATGCCAGATACGCAGTATTTT
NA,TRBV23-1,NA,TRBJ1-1,CASSLQLNTEAFF,TGCGCCAGCAGTCTACAGTTGAACACTGAAGCTTTCTTT
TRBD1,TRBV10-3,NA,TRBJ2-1,CAISFPGTGMNEQFF,TGTGCCATCAGCTTTCCCGGGACAGGGATGAATGAGCAGTTCTTC
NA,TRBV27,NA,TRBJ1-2,CASKLNPVDIYGYTF,TGTGCCTCGAAACTTAATCCAGTTGACATCTATGGCTACACCTTC
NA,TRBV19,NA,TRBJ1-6,CASSFRTAQNSPLHF,TGTGCCAGTAGTTTCAGGACAGCCCAGAATTCACCCCTCCACTTT
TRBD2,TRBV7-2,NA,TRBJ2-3,CASRGAGRSTDTQYF,TGTGCCAGCAGAGGAGCGGGGCGAAGCACAGATACGCAGTATTTT
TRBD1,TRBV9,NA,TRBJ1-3,CASSQQGVISGNTIYF,TGTGCCAGCAGCCAACAGGGGGTGATCTCTGGAAACACCATATATTTT
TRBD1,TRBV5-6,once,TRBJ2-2,CASSPRGRGQVGELFF,TGTGCCAGCAGCCCGCGTGGTCGGGGACAGGTTGGGGAGCTGTTTTTT
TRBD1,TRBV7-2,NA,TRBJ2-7,CASSKTGVFGEQYF,TGTGCCAGCAGCAAGACAGGGGTATTTGGCGAGCAGTACTTC
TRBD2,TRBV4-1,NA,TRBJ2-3,CASSQEGIAGKNTQYF,TGCGCCAGCAGCCAAGAGGGAATAGCGGGGAAAAATACGCAGTATTTT
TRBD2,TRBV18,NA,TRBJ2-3,CASSSLPTTSGGAGDTQYF,TGTGCCAGCTCATCCTTACCGACGACTAGCGGGGGGGCCGGGGATACGCAGTATTTT
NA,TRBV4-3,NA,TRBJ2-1,CASSLGGYNEQFF,TGCGCCAGCAGCTTGGGGGGCTACAATGAGCAGTTCTTC
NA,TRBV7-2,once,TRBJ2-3,CASSFFPRADTQYF,TGTGCCAGCAGCTTCTTCCCACGGGCAGATACGCAGTATTTT
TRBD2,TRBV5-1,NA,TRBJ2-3,CASSLALAGGLDTQYF,TGCGCCAGCAGCTTGGCCCTTGCGGGGGGCCTGGATACGCAGTATTTT
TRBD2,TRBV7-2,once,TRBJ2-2,CASRPGLAGLWDTGELFF,TGTGCCAGCAGACCGGGACTAGCGGGTCTTTGGGACACCGGGGAGCTGTTTTTT
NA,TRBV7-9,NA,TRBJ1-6,CASSLRGSPLHF,TGTGCCAGCAGCTTAAGGGGTTCACCCCTCCACTTT